This TCR beta chain originates from a study of tumor-infiltrating lymphocytes in localized non-small cell lung cancer. General study findings and limits: Tumor T-cell fraction was not associated with recurrence-free survival.

Data came from immunoSEQ multiplex PCR; TCRdb stores just in-frame clones and leaves some out. The data hold over 15,000 clones, with about three quarters observed a single time. Details on this clone: The antigen remains undetermined.

Germline values: CDR1 SGHTA, CDR2 FQGNSA. This CDR3 region has 15 residues. The V segment lost 5 bases and the J segment 5 bases; nucleotides outside the gene matches: 6. This TCR derives from a human donor with non-small cell lung cancer. Material: lung tumor tissue. This chain links TRBV7-2 with TRBJ2-3; 11 bases fit TRBD2. For the CDR3, the DNA is TGTGCCAGCAGCCCATTAGCGGGAGGGAAAGATACGCAGTATTTT. It encodes CASSPLAGGKDTQYF.